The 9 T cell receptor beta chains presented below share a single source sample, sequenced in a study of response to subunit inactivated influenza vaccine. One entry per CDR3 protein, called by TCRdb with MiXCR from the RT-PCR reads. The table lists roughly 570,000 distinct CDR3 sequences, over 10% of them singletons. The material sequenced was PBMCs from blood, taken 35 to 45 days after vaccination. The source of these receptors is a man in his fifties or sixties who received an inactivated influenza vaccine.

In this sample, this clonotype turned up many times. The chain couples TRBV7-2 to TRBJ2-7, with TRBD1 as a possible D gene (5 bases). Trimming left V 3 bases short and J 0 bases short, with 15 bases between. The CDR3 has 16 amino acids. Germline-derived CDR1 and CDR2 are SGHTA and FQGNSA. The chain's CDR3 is CASSFPGIQSSYEQYF. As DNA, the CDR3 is TGTGCCAGCAGCTTCCCAGGGATACAAAGCTCCTACGAGCAGTACTTC.

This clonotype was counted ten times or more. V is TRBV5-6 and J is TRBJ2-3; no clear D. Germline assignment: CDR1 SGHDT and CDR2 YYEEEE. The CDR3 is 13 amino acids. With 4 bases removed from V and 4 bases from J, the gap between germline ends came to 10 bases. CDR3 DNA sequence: TGTGCCAGCAGCCTTGGTGTCGCAGATACGCAGTATTTT. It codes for CASSLGVADTQYF.

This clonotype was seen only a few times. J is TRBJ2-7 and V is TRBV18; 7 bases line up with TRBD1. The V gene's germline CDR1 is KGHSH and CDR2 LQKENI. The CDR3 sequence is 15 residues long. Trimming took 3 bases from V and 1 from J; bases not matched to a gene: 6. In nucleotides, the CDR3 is TGTGCCAGCTCACCTCCGGGACAGCTGTCCTACGAGCAGTACTTC. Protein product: CASSPPGQLSYEQYF. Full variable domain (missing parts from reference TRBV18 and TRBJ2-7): NAGVMQNPRHLVRRRGQEARLRCSPMKGHSHVYWYRQLPEEGLKFMVYLQKENIIDESGMPKERFSAEFPKEGPSILRIQQVVRGDSAAYFCASSPPGQLSYEQYFGPGTRLTVT.

CDR3 sequence: CASSQDAGTGEEQYF. The DNA of the CDR3 is TGCGCCAGCAGCCAAGATGCAGGGACAGGGGAAGAGCAGTACTTC. The V and J genes are TRBV4-1 and TRBJ2-7; the match to TRBD1 covers 10 bases. V lost 0 bases, J lost 7 bases, and 6 bases stayed unmatched. The CDR3 is 15 residues long. Germline V lookup: CDR1 MGHRA, CDR2 YSYEKL.

CDR3 DNA sequence: TGTGCCAGCAGCCCACCCGGGGTAGAGGAGACCCAGTACTTC. It translates to CASSPPGVEETQYF. The chain links TRBV7-6 to TRBJ2-5; weak D call: TRBD2 (5 bases). V was shortened by 5 bases and J by 5 bases, with 15 bases between the two germline ends. The germline gives CDR1 SGHVS, CDR2 FNYEAQ. This CDR3 spans 14 amino acids.

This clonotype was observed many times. The CDR3 DNA sequence: TGTGCCAGCAGTTCGGAACCCTACGAGCAGTACTTC. This translates into CASSSEPYEQYF. J is TRBJ2-7 and V is TRBV6-6, with D unclear. Trimming removed 4 bases at V and 2 bases at J, with 6 bases between. Germline CDR1 MNHNY, CDR2 SVGAGI (reference sequence). The CDR3 is 12 residues long.

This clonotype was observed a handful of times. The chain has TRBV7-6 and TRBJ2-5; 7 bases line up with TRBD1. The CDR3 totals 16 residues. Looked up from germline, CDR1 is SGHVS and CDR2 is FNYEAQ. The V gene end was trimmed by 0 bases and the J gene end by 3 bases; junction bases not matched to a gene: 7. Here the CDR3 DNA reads TGTGCCAGCAGCTTAGCGAGATCAGACAGGGAAGAGACCCAGTACTTC. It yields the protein CASSLARSDREETQYF.

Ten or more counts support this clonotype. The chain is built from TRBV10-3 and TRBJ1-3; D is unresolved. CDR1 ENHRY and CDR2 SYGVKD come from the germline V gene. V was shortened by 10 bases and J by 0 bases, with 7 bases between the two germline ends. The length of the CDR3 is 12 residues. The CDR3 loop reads CATQASGNTIYF. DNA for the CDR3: TGTGCCACCCAGGCCTCTGGAAACACCATATATTTT.

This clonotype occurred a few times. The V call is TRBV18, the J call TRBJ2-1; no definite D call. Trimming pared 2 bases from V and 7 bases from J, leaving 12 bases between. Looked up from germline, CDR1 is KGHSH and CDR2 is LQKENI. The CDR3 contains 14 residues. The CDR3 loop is CASSPAGLENEQFF. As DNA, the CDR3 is TGTGCCAGCTCACCAGCAGGATTGGAGAATGAGCAGTTCTTC. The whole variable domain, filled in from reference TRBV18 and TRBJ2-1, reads NAGVMQNPRHLVRRRGQEARLRCSPMKGHSHVYWYRQLPEEGLKFMVYLQKENIIDESGMPKERFSAEFPKEGPSILRIQQVVRGDSAAYFCASSPAGLENEQFFGPGTRLTVL.